The 10 T cell receptor beta chains below come from one sample, sequenced in a study of T cell changes during pregnancy in multiple sclerosis. This table comes from immunoSEQ multiplex PCR, and its TCRdb copy is limited to in-frame clones, with some not included. The data contain approximately 100,000 clones, about 91% of them singletons. The sample was peripheral blood, taken after pregnancy. Source of these receptors: a female donor in good health, enrolled as a control in a pregnancy study.

The rearrangement uses TRBV9 and TRBJ2-1; D might be TRBD2 (7 bases). CDR1 SGDLS and CDR2 YYNGEE come from the germline V gene. The CDR3 runs to 16 residues. Deletions cut 2 bases from V and 2 bases from J, with 14 bases between. The CDR3 protein is CASSVGWGGAYNEQFF. The CDR3 DNA reads as TGTGCCAGCAGCGTGGGGTGGGGGGGCGCCTACAATGAGCAGTTCTTC.

J is TRBJ2-3 and V is TRBV11-2; D unclear. The CDR3 sequence is 15 residues long. CDR1 and CDR2 from the germline V gene are SGHAT and FQNNGV. Trimming left V 5 bases short and J 0 bases short, with 12 bases between. The CDR3 is CASSPSGSSTDTQYF. DNA of the CDR3: TGTGCCAGCAGCCCGTCCGGGTCCAGCACAGATACGCAGTATTTT.

V and J are TRBV4-2 and TRBJ2-7; D may be TRBD2 (7 bases). The CDR3 totals 17 residues. The V gene's germline CDR1 is LGHNA and CDR2 YNFKEQ. Trimming shortened V by 0 bases and J by 1 base, and 16 bases separated the two germline ends. The CDR3: CASSQESGGLGSYEQYF. In DNA form, the CDR3 reads TGTGCCAGCAGCCAAGAATCCGGGGGGCTGGGTTCCTACGAGCAGTACTTC.

The J gene is TRBJ2-7, the V gene TRBV19; D perhaps matches TRBD2 (5 bases). CDR3 length: 15 amino acids. Trimming shortened V by 8 bases and J by 3 bases, and 20 bases separated the two germline ends. In germline, CDR1 is LNHDA, CDR2 SQIVND (reference sequence). The CDR3 DNA reads as TGTGCCAGTCGTGGTCGGGCGACGGGGTTCTACGAGCAGTACTTC. Its protein product is CASRGRATGFYEQYF.

The J gene is TRBJ2-5, the V gene TRBV25-1, with unresolved D. The CDR3 spans 12 residues. Looked up from germline, CDR1 is MGHDK and CDR2 is SYGVNS. Trimming took off 2 bases at V and 7 bases at J, with 8 bases between the two ends. The CDR3 DNA reads TGTGCCAGCAGTGAACCCCCGGGGACCCAGTACTTC. This sequence encodes CASSEPPGTQYF. The entire variable domain, with the rest obtained from reference TRBV25-1 and TRBJ2-5, is as follows: EADIYQTPRYLVIGTGKKITLECSQTMGHDKMYWYQQDPGMELHLIHYSYGVNSTEKGDLSSESTVSRIRTEHFPLTLESARPSHTSQYLCASSEPPGTQYFGPGTRLLVL.

The V gene is TRBV28, the J gene TRBJ2-1, with TRBD2 matching 16 bases. V trimming: 3 bases; J trimming: 6 bases; junction bases outside the gene matches: 14. The length of the CDR3 is 20 residues. The germline gives CDR1 MDHEN, CDR2 SYDVKM. CDR3 bases: TGTGCCAGCAGTTTCCCCGGGACTAGCGGGAGGGCAGCGGTCGGCAATGAGCAGTTCTTC. Its translation: CASSFPGTSGRAAVGNEQFF.

V is TRBV27 and J is TRBJ1-1, with a possible D match to TRBD1 (5 bases). V lost 10 bases to trimming and J lost 2 bases, with 11 bases between them. This CDR3 is 12 amino acids long. Germline-derived CDR1 and CDR2 are MNHEY and SMNVEV (reference sequence). The CDR3 is CATRTLNTEAFF. DNA for the CDR3: TGTGCCACCCGGACACTCAACACTGAAGCTTTCTTT.

As for this clone: At one of its ends the junction is not consistent with the germline gene, which may arise from a read error. Other nucleotide sequences in the sample specify the same CDR3. V and J are TRBV9 and TRBJ1-2, with D hard to call. This CDR3 contains 13 residues. The germline V gene encodes CDR1 SGDLS and CDR2 YYNGEE. CDR3 in amino acids: CASSASGEGGYTF. CDR3 nucleotide sequence: TGCGCCAGCAGCGCCAGCGGCGAGGGTGGCTACACCTTC.

This sequence joins TRBV6-1 and TRBJ2-7; D unresolved. Germline lookup yields CDR1 MNHNS and CDR2 SASEGT. V was shortened by 2 bases and J by 2 bases, with 19 bases between the two germline ends. The CDR3 runs to 17 residues. The CDR3 spells CASSELLVGGPTYEQYF. In DNA form, the CDR3 reads TGTGCCAGCAGTGAACTGCTAGTCGGCGGCCCAACCTACGAGCAGTACTTC.

The V call is TRBV7-8, the J call TRBJ2-1; 8 nucleotides align to TRBD2. Unmatched junction bases numbered 4, after V lost 2 bases and J lost 7 bases. The CDR3 contains 14 residues. CDR1 SGHVS and CDR2 FQNEAQ come from the germline V gene. The CDR3: CASSLYGRENEQFF. For the CDR3, the DNA is TGTGCCAGCAGCTTATACGGGAGGGAGAATGAGCAGTTCTTC.